The rows below give T cell receptor beta chains drawn from one sample of a study of blood T cell repertoires in COVID-19. The protocol was immunoSEQ multiplex PCR, while the TCRdb copy is restricted to in-frame clones and leaves out a portion. The sample has some 320,000 clones, 90% seen once. Sequencing was done on a sample of PBMCs or T cells enriched from blood (not recorded which). These receptors originate from a man between 60 and 75 years old who had recovered from COVID-19. Each CDR3 is given with its conserved first and last residue. D genes are given only for firm matches. Clone size is not always given. Where it is, it says once, few, many or a class for expanded clones.

TRBD2	TRBV7-8	.	TRBJ2-4	TGTGCCAGCAGCTTAGTCGCGCGGGAGGTGGCCAAAAACATTCAGTACTTC	CASSLVAREVAKNIQYF
TRBD2	TRBV5-1	.	TRBJ2-1	TGCGCCAGCAGCATAGACGGGGGGGAATACAATGAGCAGTTCTTC	CASSIDGGEYNEQFF
.	TRBV6-2/TRBV6-3	.	TRBJ1-5	TGTGCCAGCAGTTACCCCATACAGGATTACAATCAGCCCCAGCATTTT	CASSYPIQDYNQPQHF
.	TRBV10-2	.	TRBJ2-5	TGCGCCAGCAGTGAGTCCGGGTTCGGGGAGACCCAGTACTTC	CASSESGFGETQYF
TRBD1	TRBV6-5	.	TRBJ1-5	TGTGCCAGCAGGTCAATGGGGACAGGGTATGAGCCCCAGCATTTT	CASRSMGTGYEPQHF
.	TRBV6-5	.	TRBJ1-4	TGTGCCAGCAGTTACCAAGGAGGGGTTAATGAAAAACTGTTTTTT	CASSYQGGVNEKLFF
.	TRBV5-4	.	TRBJ2-1	TGTGCCGGGAAAAACGGGCCAGTGGTAGCGGACTACAATGAGCAGTTCTTC	CAGKNGPVVADYNEQFF
.	TRBV6-5	.	TRBJ1-1	TGTGCCAGCAGTTACGGGCAGGGTTTAGCTTTCTTT	CASSYGQGLAFF
TRBD2	TRBV4-2	once	TRBJ2-7	TGTGCCAGCAGCCTAACTAGCGGGGGGTTACTCTCCTACGAGCAGTACTTC	CASSLTSGGLLSYEQYF
TRBD1	TRBV6-4	.	TRBJ1-2	TGTGCCAGCAGTGGACAGGGTGGTTATGGCTACACCTTC	CASSGQGGYGYTF
TRBD1	TRBV2	.	TRBJ2-7	TGTGCCAGCGGGGGGACAGGGGGCGGTCGCGAGCAGTACTTC	CASGGTGGGREQYF
.	TRBV11-2	once	TRBJ1-1	TGTGCCAGCACCCCAAGGGGGGGCGCTGAAGCTTTCTTT	CASTPRGGAEAFF
.	TRBV3-1/TRBV3-2	.	TRBJ1-2	TGTGCCAGCAGCCTGGCGGGGGCCTATGGCTACACCTTC	CASSLAGAYGYTF
TRBD1	TRBV5-8	.	TRBJ2-5	TGTGCCAGCAGTCTTAGGACAGGGGGTGTGGAGACCCAGTACTTC	CASSLRTGGVETQYF
.	TRBV6-5	.	TRBJ1-5	TGTGCCAGCAGCTCCCAGGGTGGGCCCCAGCATTTT	CASSSQGGPQHF
TRBD2	TRBV29-1	once	TRBJ2-1	TGCAGCGTTGAGGGGACTAGCGGGAGGGCGGCCTACAATGAGCAGTTCTTC	CSVEGTSGRAAYNEQFF
.	TRBV7-9	.	TRBJ1-1	TGTGCCAGCTATGACATTCTTGGGCCCATGAACACTGAAGCTTTCTTT	CASYDILGPMNTEAFF
TRBD2	TRBV11-2	.	TRBJ2-5	TGTGCCAGCAGCTCCCACAGACTAGCGGGGGGTGAGACCCAGTACTTC	CASSSHRLAGGETQYF
.	TRBV21-1	.	TRBJ1-1	TGTGCCAGCAGCTTTACGTCGGGACAGGATTTGACCGGCCACATGAACACTGAAGCTTTCTTT	CASSFTSGQDLTGHMNTEAFF
TRBD1	TRBV18	.	TRBJ1-4	TGTGCCAGCTCACCGTCGGCCGGGACAGGGACCACAACTAATGAAAAACTGTTTTTT	CASSPSAGTGTTTNEKLFF
.	TRBV4-2	.	TRBJ1-6	TGTGCCAGCAGCCAAGACCCATCCAGGGCGTACAATTCACCCCTCCACTTT	CASSQDPSRAYNSPLHF
.	TRBV2	.	TRBJ1-6	TGTGCCAGCACCGGGGGGTTCGGTTCACCCCTCCACTTT	CASTGGFGSPLHF
TRBD1	TRBV4-1	.	TRBJ1-2	TGCGCCAGCAGCCAAGTAGGACAGGCTGGCTACACCTTC	CASSQVGQAGYTF
.	TRBV13	.	TRBJ2-1	TGTGCCAGCAGCTTACCCGGGGACACTGGGGCCAATGAGCAGTTCTTC	CASSLPGDTGANEQFF
.	TRBV7-8	.	TRBJ1-3	TGTGCCAGCATCATGGGGGGGGCGGGATCTGGAAACACCATATATTTT	CASIMGGAGSGNTIYF
.	TRBV7-9	.	TRBJ1-5	TGTGCCAGCAGCTTACAGGGCGGTTATCAGCCCCAGCATTTT	CASSLQGGYQPQHF
.	TRBV3-1/TRBV3-2	.	TRBJ2-7	TGTGCCAGCAGCCAAGATGGCAGGGTCTACGAGCAGTACTTC	CASSQDGRVYEQYF
TRBD2	TRBV9	.	TRBJ2-3	TGTGCCAGCAGCACTAGCGGGGGCCCTAGCACAGATACGCAGTATTTT	CASSTSGGPSTDTQYF
TRBD1	TRBV19	.	TRBJ1-5	TGTGCCAGTATGGGACAGGGGGGCAGCAATCAGCCCCAGCATTTT	CASMGQGGSNQPQHF